This is a list of T cell receptor beta chains from one sample in a study of CD8 T cells in ankylosing spondylitis. MiXCR was run by TCRdb on the 5' RACE reads, yielding one entry per CDR3 protein. In the table there are 200,000 to 300,000 distinct CDR3 sequences, approximately 7.6% of which are singletons. Material for sequencing was blood, either unsorted or a sorted T cell fraction (not recorded which). The receptors shown here come from a female donor with ankylosing spondylitis or in good health (not recorded which). Both conserved end residues are part of each CDR3. Fields, in order: D gene, V gene, clone size, J gene, CDR3 length, CDR3 protein, CDR3 DNA. A D gene is named only where the DNA matches it firmly. Clone size is given for some rows only: seen once, a few or many times, or a class if the clone is expanded.

-	TRBV6-1	many	TRBJ2-6	17	CASSEAVRASGANVLTF	TGTGCCAGCAGTGAAGCGGTTCGAGCGTCTGGGGCCAACGTCCTGACTTTC
-	TRBV7-3	many	TRBJ2-3	16	CASSLKVGFSTDTQYF	TGTGCCAGCAGCTTAAAGGTCGGATTTAGCACAGATACGCAGTATTTT
TRBD1	TRBV4-3	many	TRBJ1-5	15	CASSQEDRVNQPQHF	TGCGCCAGCAGCCAAGAGGACAGGGTGAATCAGCCCCAGCATTTT
-	TRBV3-1	many	TRBJ1-2	11	CASSYHYGYTF	TGTGCCAGCAGTTACCACTATGGCTACACCTTC
TRBD1	TRBV12-3/TRBV12-4	few	TRBJ2-1	14	CASSPQGARDEQFF	TGTGCCAGCAGCCCTCAGGGGGCTAGGGATGAGCAGTTCTTC
-	TRBV5-6	-	TRBJ1-2	15	CAIGSGTGANYGYTF	TGTGCCATCGGCTCCGGGACGGGAGCTAACTATGGCTACACCTTC
-	TRBV20-1	many	TRBJ2-1	17	CSARDPGGRISYNEQFF	TGCAGTGCTAGAGATCCGGGTGGGCGGATCTCCTACAATGAGCAGTTCTTC
-	TRBV2	-	TRBJ1-1	13	CASSEFVNTEAFF	TGTGCCAGCAGTGAATTCGTGAACACTGAAGCTTTCTTT
TRBD2	TRBV6-6	many	TRBJ2-1	16	CASSYGGLAGVGEQFF	TGTGCCAGCAGTTACGGCGGACTAGCGGGAGTGGGTGAGCAGTTCTTC
-	TRBV5-6	many	TRBJ1-2	15	CASSSVDPPLAGYTF	TGTGCCAGCAGCTCGGTCGATCCACCCCTCGCGGGCTACACCTTC
TRBD1	TRBV7-9	many	TRBJ2-7	16	CASSLVLTGGVYEQYF	TGTGCCAGCAGCTTAGTTTTGACAGGGGGCGTATACGAGCAGTACTTC
-	TRBV5-1	many	TRBJ2-3	14	CASSFGRSTDTQYF	TGCGCCAGCAGCTTTGGCAGGAGCACAGATACGCAGTATTTT
TRBD2	TRBV4-3	many	TRBJ2-1	19	CASSQGRTSGTSSYNEQFF	TGCGCCAGCAGCCAAGGACGGACTAGCGGTACCAGCTCCTACAATGAGCAGTTCTTC
-	TRBV12-5	many	TRBJ2-3	15	CASGLVAGFADTQYF	TGTGCTAGTGGTTTGGTCGCAGGGTTCGCAGATACGCAGTATTTT
TRBD1	TRBV27	many	TRBJ2-1	15	CASSPGTGANNEQFF	TGTGCCAGCAGTCCTGGGACAGGGGCAAACAATGAGCAGTTCTTC
-	TRBV7-8	many	TRBJ2-5	14	CASSPETREKTQYF	TGTGCCAGCAGCCCCGAGACGCGGGAAAAGACCCAGTACTTC
-	TRBV20-1	many	TRBJ2-7	13	CSAREVRLYEQYF	TGCAGTGCTAGAGAGGTACGCCTCTACGAGCAGTACTTC
-	TRBV6-5	many	TRBJ2-2	16	CASSYQGVAVNGALFF	TGTGCCAGCAGTTACCAGGGCGTCGCGGTCAACGGGGCGCTGTTTTTT
-	TRBV19	many	TRBJ1-5	14	CASNTLGMSQPQHF	TGTGCCAGCAATACATTGGGGATGTCTCAGCCCCAGCATTTT
TRBD2	TRBV6-2/TRBV6-3	many	TRBJ2-1	13	CASGLAGVDEQFF	TGTGCCAGCGGACTAGCGGGAGTTGATGAGCAGTTCTTC
TRBD1	TRBV4-3	many	TRBJ2-3	17	CASSPETGLVGADTQYF	TGCGCCAGCAGCCCCGAGACAGGGTTAGTGGGAGCAGATACGCAGTATTTT
-	TRBV7-2	few	TRBJ2-1	16	CASSQGGRAAVDEQFF	TGTGCCAGCAGCCAAGGGGGTCGGGCCGCCGTGGATGAGCAGTTCTTC
-	TRBV12-3/TRBV12-4	-	TRBJ1-2	13	CASSLATGYGYTF	TGTGCCAGCAGTTTAGCAACCGGTTATGGCTACACCTTC
TRBD1	TRBV20-1	many	TRBJ1-5	15	CSARVRQGSNQPQHF	TGCAGTGCTAGAGTGAGACAGGGGAGCAATCAGCCCCAGCATTTT
-	TRBV18	many	TRBJ2-3	14	CASSPPGLDLPQYF	TGTGCCAGCTCACCACCGGGACTCGACCTACCGCAGTATTTT
-	TRBV3-1	many	TRBJ2-4	15	CASSQSATTKNIQYF	TGTGCCAGCAGCCAATCTGCCACAACCAAAAACATTCAGTACTTC
-	TRBV15	many	TRBJ2-3	16	CATSRGRAVSTDTQYF	TGTGCCACCAGCAGAGGACGGGCGGTTAGCACAGATACGCAGTATTTT
TRBD2	TRBV18	-	TRBJ2-1	16	CASSPGLAGVGNEQFF	TGTGCCAGCTCACCGGGACTAGCGGGAGTCGGCAATGAGCAGTTCTTC
TRBD2	TRBV5-1	few	TRBJ2-1	15	CASSTGRAAYNEQFF	TGCGCCAGCAGCACTGGGAGGGCCGCCTACAATGAGCAGTTCTTC
TRBD1	TRBV12-3/TRBV12-4	many	TRBJ1-5	19	CASSLARPGTGARNQPQHF	TGTGCCAGCAGCCTCGCCCGCCCTGGGACAGGGGCGCGCAATCAGCCCCAGCATTTT
-	TRBV20-1	-	TRBJ2-7	13	CSARGGPDYEQYF	TGCAGTGCTAGGGGGGGGCCTGACTACGAGCAGTACTTC
TRBD2	TRBV7-9	many	TRBJ2-7	15	CASSSGRESAYEQYF	TGTGCCAGCAGCTCTGGGCGGGAGAGTGCCTACGAGCAGTACTTC
-	TRBV12-3/TRBV12-4	many	TRBJ2-3	15	CASSPDKPSTDTQYF	TGTGCCAGCAGTCCGGACAAACCTAGCACAGATACGCAGTATTTT
TRBD2	TRBV5-1	many	TRBJ2-1	15	CASSPSGTSYNEQFF	TGCGCCAGCAGCCCTAGCGGGACCTCCTACAATGAGCAGTTCTTC
-	TRBV9	many	TRBJ2-6	15	CASSVSARGANVLTF	TGTGCCAGCAGCGTATCCGCGCGAGGGGCCAACGTCCTGACTTTC
-	TRBV7-6	many	TRBJ1-1	14	CASSQGRQNTEAFF	TGTGCCAGCTCTCAGGGGCGGCAGAACACTGAAGCTTTCTTT
-	TRBV3-1	many	TRBJ2-4	17	CASSPNPRRSAKNIQYF	TGTGCCAGCAGCCCAAACCCGCGGAGGTCGGCCAAAAACATTCAGTACTTC
-	TRBV4-2	many	TRBJ1-1	15	CASSPDRGTNTEAFF	TGTGCCAGCAGCCCCGACCGAGGGACTAACACTGAAGCTTTCTTT
TRBD2	TRBV10-2	many	TRBJ2-1	15	CASRQLAGNYNEQFF	TGCGCCAGCAGGCAACTAGCGGGAAACTACAATGAGCAGTTCTTC
-	TRBV7-2	-	TRBJ1-1	13	CASSFSGQDKAFF	TGTGCCAGCAGCTTTTCTGGGCAGGACAAAGCTTTCTTT
TRBD2	TRBV5-1	few	TRBJ2-3	15	CASSRGLQSTDTQYF	TGCGCCAGCAGCCGGGGACTACAAAGCACAGATACGCAGTATTTT